Below, 6 T cell receptor beta chains from the same sample are listed, as sequenced in a study of response to subunit inactivated influenza vaccine. TCRdb reprocessed the RT-PCR reads with MiXCR, giving one entry per CDR3 protein. The sample consists of about half a million distinct CDR3 sequences, 7.6% of them appearing once. The material was PBMCs from blood, obtained less than 30 months after vaccination. The receptors shown here come from a man between 50 and 75 years old who received an inactivated influenza vaccine.

This clonotype appeared a few times. The chain combines TRBV2 with TRBJ1-4, with 8 bases aligning to TRBD1. The CDR3 totals 14 residues. Trimming removed 7 bases from V and 4 bases from J; junction bases left unmatched: 5. Germline V CDR1 and CDR2: SNHLY, FYNNEI. DNA of the CDR3: TGTGCCAGCAAACAGGACAGGGATAATGAAAAACTGTTTTTT. Its protein product is CASKQDRDNEKLFF.

This clonotype was seen repeatedly, ten times or more. V and J are TRBV4-3 and TRBJ1-1; TRBD1 might be the D (5 bases). The CDR3 has 15 amino acids. CDR1 and CDR2 from the germline V gene are LGHNA and YSLEER. The V end was cut by 6 bases, the J end by 4 bases, with 18 bases between. CDR3 residues: CASSPWPGGGTEAFF. The CDR3 DNA reads as TGCGCCAGCAGTCCATGGCCCGGTGGGGGCACTGAAGCTTTCTTT.

The chain links TRBV3-1 to TRBJ1-5, with D unclear. V was cut by 0 bases and J by 3 bases, with 6 bases left in between. The germline V gene has CDR1 LGHDT and CDR2 YNNKEL (reference sequence). The length of the CDR3 is 14 residues. DNA of the CDR3: TGTGCCAGCAGCCAAGATGTAGTCAATCAGCCCCAGCATTTT. This codes for CASSQDVVNQPQHF.

The chain employs TRBV20-1 and TRBJ2-2, with TRBD2 matching over 9 bases. Germline CDR1 and CDR2: DFQATT and SNEGSKA (reference sequence). The CDR3 covers 15 residues. V was clipped by 6 bases and J by 4 bases; unmatched bases: 9. CDR3 nucleotide sequence: TGCAGTGCAAACCCGAGGACTAGCGTCACCGGGGAGCTGTTTTTT. It codes for CSANPRTSVTGELFF.

This clonotype was picked up many times. J is TRBJ2-1 and V is TRBV7-2, with D perhaps matching TRBD1 (6 bases). Between the trimmed V and J ends, which lost 6 bases and 5 bases, there was a span of 17 bases. The CDR3 covers 15 residues. Per germline, CDR1 SGHTA and CDR2 FQGNSA. The DNA of the CDR3 is TGTGCCAGCAGTTCCGACAGGCCGTATAACAATGAGCAGTTCTTC. This gives the protein CASSSDRPYNNEQFF.

This clonotype turned up a few times. The rearrangement uses TRBV4-2 and TRBJ1-3, with D possibly matching TRBD1 (6 bases). The CDR3 consists of 16 residues. The V end lost 0 bases, the J end lost 0 bases, and 9 bases lay between the germline ends. The germline CDR1 and CDR2 sequences are LGHNA and YNFKEQ. The DNA for the CDR3 is TGTGCCAGCAGCCAAGATCTAGGGGGCTCTGGAAACACCATATATTTT. Encoded protein: CASSQDLGGSGNTIYF.